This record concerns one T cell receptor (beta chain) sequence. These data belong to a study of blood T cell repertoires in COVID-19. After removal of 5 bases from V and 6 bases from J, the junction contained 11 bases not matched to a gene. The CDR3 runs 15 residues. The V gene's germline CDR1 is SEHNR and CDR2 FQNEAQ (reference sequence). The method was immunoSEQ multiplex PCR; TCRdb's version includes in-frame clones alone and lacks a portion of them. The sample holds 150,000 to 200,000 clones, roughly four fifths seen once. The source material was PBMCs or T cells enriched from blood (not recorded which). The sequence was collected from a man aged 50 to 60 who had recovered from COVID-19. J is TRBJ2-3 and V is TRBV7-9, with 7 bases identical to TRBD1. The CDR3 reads CASSTVGGAFDTQYF. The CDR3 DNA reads TGTGCCAGCAGCACAGTAGGGGGCGCGTTTGATACGCAGTATTTT.